The rows below give T cell receptor beta chains drawn from one sample of a study of molecular identifiers for immune sequencing clone quantification. Via MiXCR, TCRdb re-called the PCR reads, giving one row per CDR3 protein. Found here are about 97,000 distinct CDR3 sequences, around 37% of them singletons; the top ten hold about a tenth. The sequencing input was naive CD8+ T cells from blood, with Jurkat cell RNA spiked in. Every receptor here comes from a human donor in good health. Some libraries in this study had Jurkat cell RNA spiked in. Each CDR3 is given with its conserved first and last residue. The order of the fields is V gene, J gene, D gene, clone size, CDR3 DNA, CDR3 protein. D genes are given only for firm matches. Clone size is given for some rows only: seen once, a few or many times, or a class if the clone is expanded.

V gene: TRBV5-3; J gene: TRBJ2-7; D gene: NA; clone size: NA; CDR3 DNA: TGTGCCGTCAGGGACTCCTCCAGCTACGAGCAGTACTTC; CDR3 protein: CAVRDSSSYEQYF
V gene: TRBV28; J gene: TRBJ2-5; D gene: NA; clone size: few; CDR3 DNA: TGTGCCAGCAGTGCCCCCAGGGCGCGAGGGACCCAGTACTTC; CDR3 protein: CASSAPRARGTQYF
V gene: TRBV10-3; J gene: TRBJ2-7; D gene: TRBD1; clone size: NA; CDR3 DNA: TGTGCCATCAGTGGGGGACAGGTAGACGAGCAGTACTTC; CDR3 protein: CAISGGQVDEQYF
V gene: TRBV9; J gene: TRBJ2-7; D gene: NA; clone size: few; CDR3 DNA: TGTGCCAGCAGCGTAGCCCCCACAGGGTACCTCTCCTACGAGCAGTACTTC; CDR3 protein: CASSVAPTGYLSYEQYF
V gene: TRBV9; J gene: TRBJ2-3; D gene: NA; clone size: NA; CDR3 DNA: TGTGCCAGCAGCCCCAAGGCAGATACGCAGTATTTT; CDR3 protein: CASSPKADTQYF
V gene: TRBV2; J gene: TRBJ2-6; D gene: NA; clone size: many; CDR3 DNA: TGTGCCAGCAGTGAGGGGGCTAGCGGTTACTCTGGGGCCAACGTCCTGACTTTC; CDR3 protein: CASSEGASGYSGANVLTF
V gene: TRBV28; J gene: TRBJ2-3; D gene: NA; clone size: few; CDR3 DNA: TGTGCCAGCAGTTTAAGAGAATTCGAAACAGATACGCAGTATTTT; CDR3 protein: CASSLREFETDTQYF
V gene: TRBV18; J gene: TRBJ2-5; D gene: NA; clone size: NA; CDR3 DNA: TGTGCCAGCTCACCAGTATGGGGCACCCAAGAGACCCAGTACTTC; CDR3 protein: CASSPVWGTQETQYF
V gene: TRBV7-6; J gene: TRBJ2-7; D gene: TRBD2; clone size: NA; CDR3 DNA: TGTGCCAGCAGCGATACCGGGACTAGCGTCTCCTACGAGCAGTACTTC; CDR3 protein: CASSDTGTSVSYEQYF
V gene: TRBV18; J gene: TRBJ1-5; D gene: NA; clone size: NA; CDR3 DNA: TGTGCCAGCTCACCACCAGGACACGCCCTATATAGCAATCAGCCCCGGCATTTT; CDR3 protein: CASSPPGHALYSNQPRHF
V gene: TRBV13; J gene: TRBJ2-3; D gene: NA; clone size: few; CDR3 DNA: TGTGCCAGCAGCTTAAATTGGAGGGGTTCAGATACGCAGTATTTT; CDR3 protein: CASSLNWRGSDTQYF
V gene: TRBV7-9; J gene: TRBJ2-5; D gene: TRBD2; clone size: many; CDR3 DNA: TGTGCCAGCAGCTTAGTTTTGGCTAGCGGGCATCAAGAGACCCAGTACTTC; CDR3 protein: CASSLVLASGHQETQYF
V gene: TRBV10-3; J gene: TRBJ2-5; D gene: NA; clone size: many; CDR3 DNA: TGTGCCATCAGTGAAGATGCTGCAGAGACCCAGTACTTC; CDR3 protein: CAISEDAAETQYF
V gene: TRBV7-8; J gene: TRBJ2-7; D gene: NA; clone size: few; CDR3 DNA: TGTGCCAGCGCGTCCCCTCCTTCGTACGAGCAGTACTTC; CDR3 protein: CASASPPSYEQYF
V gene: TRBV6-2/TRBV6-3; J gene: TRBJ1-2; D gene: NA; clone size: NA; CDR3 DNA: TGTGCCAGCAGTGACTGGACGGATGCTTATGGCTACGCCTTC; CDR3 protein: CASSDWTDAYGYAF
V gene: TRBV6-6; J gene: TRBJ2-7; D gene: NA; clone size: NA; CDR3 DNA: TGTGCCAGCAGCCACGCGTGGGGGGCATACGAGCAGTACTTC; CDR3 protein: CASSHAWGAYEQYF
V gene: TRBV28; J gene: TRBJ1-5; D gene: NA; clone size: NA; CDR3 DNA: TGTGCCAGCAGCCTTATTGGGGGATCCTTTCAGGGTTATAGCAATCAGCCCCTGCATTTT; CDR3 protein: CASSLIGGSFQGYSNQPLHF
V gene: TRBV7-9; J gene: TRBJ1-1; D gene: NA; clone size: few; CDR3 DNA: TGTGCCAGCAGCCCGCACCTGGGCGCTGAAGCTTTCTTT; CDR3 protein: CASSPHLGAEAFF
V gene: TRBV29-1; J gene: TRBJ2-7; D gene: TRBD2; clone size: few; CDR3 DNA: TGCAGCGTTGCGGGCGGGAGCTCCTACGAGCAGTACTTC; CDR3 protein: CSVAGGSSYEQYF
V gene: TRBV7-2; J gene: TRBJ2-2; D gene: NA; clone size: NA; CDR3 DNA: TGTGCCAGCAGCTTAGTCCTGGGCCACACCGGGGAGCTGTTTTTT; CDR3 protein: CASSLVLGHTGELFF
V gene: TRBV12-3/TRBV12-4; J gene: TRBJ2-5; D gene: NA; clone size: many; CDR3 DNA: TGTGCCAGCACCCAGGATCCTGGACCAGAGACCCAGTACTTC; CDR3 protein: CASTQDPGPETQYF
V gene: TRBV6-5; J gene: TRBJ2-5; D gene: TRBD2; clone size: NA; CDR3 DNA: TGTGCCAGCAGTTACGGAGCGGGAGTTTTGGAGACCCAGTACTTC; CDR3 protein: CASSYGAGVLETQYF
V gene: TRBV20-1; J gene: TRBJ2-3; D gene: NA; clone size: NA; CDR3 DNA: TGCAGTGCTAGTTTCGGGAGCCCAGATACGCAGTATTTT; CDR3 protein: CSASFGSPDTQYF
V gene: TRBV15; J gene: TRBJ1-1; D gene: NA; clone size: many; CDR3 DNA: TGTGCCACCAGCAGAGAGCTGATGAACACTGAAGCTTTCTTT; CDR3 protein: CATSRELMNTEAFF
V gene: TRBV27; J gene: TRBJ2-7; D gene: NA; clone size: few; CDR3 DNA: TGTGCCAGCAGTCCCGGCGACTACGAGCAGTACTTC; CDR3 protein: CASSPGDYEQYF
V gene: TRBV11-2; J gene: TRBJ1-1; D gene: TRBD1; clone size: few; CDR3 DNA: TGTGCCAGCAGCCCAGTCCCGGGACAGGGATCGAACACTGAAGCTTTCTTT; CDR3 protein: CASSPVPGQGSNTEAFF
V gene: TRBV6-5; J gene: TRBJ1-5; D gene: TRBD1; clone size: NA; CDR3 DNA: TGTGCCTGCAGTCCCGGGACAGTGAGCAATCCGCCCCAGCATTTT; CDR3 protein: CACSPGTVSNPPQHF
V gene: TRBV15; J gene: TRBJ1-1; D gene: NA; clone size: many; CDR3 DNA: TGTGCCACCAGCAGAGTCATAGACAGGCAGGAAGCTTTCTTT; CDR3 protein: CATSRVIDRQEAFF
V gene: TRBV7-9; J gene: TRBJ2-7; D gene: NA; clone size: NA; CDR3 DNA: TGTGCCAGCAGCTCGCTGGGGGATAAAGGGTCCTACGAGCAGTACTTC; CDR3 protein: CASSSLGDKGSYEQYF
V gene: TRBV5-1; J gene: TRBJ1-1; D gene: NA; clone size: NA; CDR3 DNA: TGCGCCAGCAGGCCGGGACGCCGAGGGACTGAAGCTTTCTTT; CDR3 protein: CASRPGRRGTEAFF
V gene: TRBV14; J gene: TRBJ2-7; D gene: NA; clone size: NA; CDR3 DNA: TGTGCCAGCAGCCAAGGGACAGTGAGAGACTTC; CDR3 protein: CASSQGTVRDF
V gene: TRBV7-8; J gene: TRBJ2-2; D gene: NA; clone size: few; CDR3 DNA: NA; CDR3 protein: CASSLGVGSGRFGAGELFF
V gene: TRBV27; J gene: TRBJ2-2; D gene: TRBD1; clone size: once; CDR3 DNA: TGCGCCAGCAGTCTCTTCTGGACAGGGACCACCGGGGAGCTGTTTTTT; CDR3 protein: CASSLFWTGTTGELFF
V gene: TRBV27; J gene: TRBJ1-6; D gene: NA; clone size: NA; CDR3 DNA: TGTGCCAGCAGTTTATCGGGGGCTTCACCCCTCCACTTT; CDR3 protein: CASSLSGASPLHF
V gene: TRBV6-5; J gene: TRBJ2-6; D gene: TRBD1; clone size: NA; CDR3 DNA: TGTGCCGGGGATCAAGCGGACAGGGGTACTTATGGGGCCAACGTCCTGACTTTC; CDR3 protein: CAGDQADRGTYGANVLTF
V gene: TRBV11-2; J gene: TRBJ2-5; D gene: TRBD2; clone size: NA; CDR3 DNA: TGTGCCAGCAGCGCCATCCGAACCCGACAGGTTCTGCGGGGGGTGCCCCAGTACTTC; CDR3 protein: CASSAIRTRQVLRGVPQYF
V gene: TRBV6-2/TRBV6-3; J gene: TRBJ2-2; D gene: NA; clone size: NA; CDR3 DNA: TGTGCCAGCAGTTACCGTTTCGGGGACATGAACACCGGGGAGCTGTTTTTT; CDR3 protein: CASSYRFGDMNTGELFF
V gene: TRBV13; J gene: TRBJ2-7; D gene: TRBD1; clone size: NA; CDR3 DNA: TGTGCCAGCAGTCTCGGGACAGAGCCCTACGAGCAGTACTTC; CDR3 protein: CASSLGTEPYEQYF
V gene: TRBV9; J gene: TRBJ2-2; D gene: NA; clone size: NA; CDR3 DNA: TGTGCCAGCAGACATACATTGAAGGAAGGAGATTCGAACACCGGGGAGCTGCTTTTT; CDR3 protein: CASRHTLKEGDSNTGELLF
V gene: TRBV29-1; J gene: TRBJ1-2; D gene: NA; clone size: NA; CDR3 DNA: TGCAGCGTTCCCCCGACGGCCCTTAACTATGGCTACACCTTC; CDR3 protein: CSVPPTALNYGYTF
V gene: TRBV19; J gene: TRBJ2-2; D gene: TRBD1; clone size: NA; CDR3 DNA: TGTGCCAGTACCCCCCAGGGGGCCAGGACCGGGGAGCTGATTTTT; CDR3 protein: CASTPQGARTGELIF
V gene: TRBV7-8; J gene: TRBJ2-5; D gene: NA; clone size: NA; CDR3 DNA: TGTGCCAGCAGCCTTCCCAGAGGGGAGACTGAAGAGACCCAGTACTTC; CDR3 protein: CASSLPRGETEETQYF
V gene: TRBV9; J gene: TRBJ1-5; D gene: NA; clone size: NA; CDR3 DNA: TGTGCCCGCTATCAGCCCCAGCTTTTT; CDR3 protein: CARYQPQLF
V gene: TRBV18; J gene: TRBJ2-1; D gene: NA; clone size: NA; CDR3 DNA: TGTGCCAGCTCACCACCGTTACAATCTTGGGTTGAGCAGTTCTTC; CDR3 protein: CASSPPLQSWVEQFF
V gene: TRBV27; J gene: TRBJ2-7; D gene: NA; clone size: NA; CDR3 DNA: TGTGCCAGCAGTTGGAGCCTAGCCAGCGAGCAGTACTTC; CDR3 protein: CASSWSLASEQYF
V gene: TRBV13; J gene: TRBJ2-7; D gene: NA; clone size: many; CDR3 DNA: TGTGCCAGCAATGCCGGGACCCAGGGAAACGAGCAGTACTTC; CDR3 protein: CASNAGTQGNEQYF
V gene: TRBV4-1; J gene: TRBJ1-5; D gene: NA; clone size: NA; CDR3 DNA: TGCGCCAGCAGCCAAGACCCGACGGGACTCAATCAGCCCCAGCATTTT; CDR3 protein: CASSQDPTGLNQPQHF
V gene: TRBV6-5; J gene: TRBJ2-3; D gene: NA; clone size: NA; CDR3 DNA: TGTGCCAGCAGTAACTCTGGCTCTAGCACAGATACGCAGTATTTT; CDR3 protein: CASSNSGSSTDTQYF
V gene: TRBV20-1; J gene: TRBJ2-3; D gene: TRBD1; clone size: NA; CDR3 DNA: TGCAGTGCTAGCAAATCCGACAGGGTCACAGATACGCAGAATTTT; CDR3 protein: CSASKSDRVTDTQNF
V gene: TRBV29-1; J gene: TRBJ2-3; D gene: NA; clone size: many; CDR3 DNA: TGCAGCGTTGAGGAGGGGATCAGACCTACAGATACGCAGTATTTT; CDR3 protein: CSVEEGIRPTDTQYF
V gene: TRBV10-3; J gene: TRBJ1-2; D gene: NA; clone size: NA; CDR3 DNA: TGTGCCATCAGTGAGTTTTTTCCGCCGCAAAAAGATTATGGCTACACCTTC; CDR3 protein: CAISEFFPPQKDYGYTF
V gene: TRBV29-1; J gene: TRBJ2-6; D gene: TRBD2; clone size: once; CDR3 DNA: TGCAACGTTGAAGATCTAGCGGGCGGGCCCTCTGGGGCCAACGTCCTGACTTTC; CDR3 protein: CNVEDLAGGPSGANVLTF
V gene: TRBV7-2; J gene: TRBJ2-5; D gene: TRBD2; clone size: few; CDR3 DNA: TGTGCCAGCAGCTTTGGGGGGGTGCAAGAGACCCAGTACTTC; CDR3 protein: CASSFGGVQETQYF
V gene: TRBV25-1; J gene: TRBJ1-1; D gene: NA; clone size: few; CDR3 DNA: TGTGCCAGCAGTGCAAACACTGAAGCTTTCTTT; CDR3 protein: CASSANTEAFF
V gene: TRBV28; J gene: TRBJ2-7; D gene: NA; clone size: NA; CDR3 DNA: TGTGCCAGCAGTTCGCCCGAGGGTTACGAGCGGTACTTC; CDR3 protein: CASSSPEGYERYF
V gene: TRBV9; J gene: TRBJ2-3; D gene: NA; clone size: NA; CDR3 DNA: TGTGCCAGCAGCGTAGTGGGGGGGCGCACAGATACGCAGTATTTT; CDR3 protein: CASSVVGGRTDTQYF
V gene: TRBV2; J gene: TRBJ2-3; D gene: NA; clone size: few; CDR3 DNA: TGTGCCAGCAGGATTTCTGAGTGGGGTGGGAATACGCAGTATTTT; CDR3 protein: CASRISEWGGNTQYF
V gene: TRBV7-8; J gene: TRBJ1-5; D gene: NA; clone size: NA; CDR3 DNA: TGTGCCAGCAGCTTAGACAGGGTAGGCAGCCAGCCCCAGCAATTT; CDR3 protein: CASSLDRVGSQPQQF
V gene: TRBV9; J gene: TRBJ2-3; D gene: NA; clone size: few; CDR3 DNA: TGTGCCAGCAGCCTCGGGACCATCGGCGGAGATACGCAGTATTTT; CDR3 protein: CASSLGTIGGDTQYF
V gene: TRBV6-5; J gene: TRBJ1-1; D gene: NA; clone size: few; CDR3 DNA: TGTGCCAGCGGCTCAGGGCGGACCACTGAAGCTTTCTTT; CDR3 protein: CASGSGRTTEAFF